This passage covers 21 T cell receptor beta chains from one sample sequenced in a study of CD8 T cells in ankylosing spondylitis. Each CDR3 protein gets one entry after TCRdb re-called the 5' RACE reads with MiXCR. Altogether about 360,000 distinct CDR3 sequences are present, roughly 14% being singletons, with the ten largest covering about 1%. Sequences were obtained from blood, either unsorted or a sorted T cell fraction (not recorded which). The receptors come from a male donor with ankylosing spondylitis or in good health (not recorded which).

The chain couples TRBV15 to TRBJ2-3; 10 nucleotides match TRBD2. With 3 bases clipped from V and 5 bases from J, the junction kept 5 bases outside the gene matches. Germline CDR1 reads LNHNV; CDR2 reads YYDKDF (reference sequence). This CDR3 is built from 15 residues. CDR3 nucleotide sequence: TGTGCCACCAGCAGCCCTAGGACTAGCGGAGATACGCAGTATTTT. It encodes CATSSPRTSGDTQYF. The whole variable domain, filled in from reference TRBV15 and TRBJ2-3, reads DAMVIQNPRYQVTQFGKPVTLSCSQTLNHNVMYWYQQKSSQAPKLLFHYYDKDFNNEADTPDNFQSRRPNTSFCFLDIRSPGLGDTAMYLCATSSPRTSGDTQYFGPGTRLTVL.

This clonotype was detected only a few times. The chain uses TRBV7-7 and TRBJ2-3; D is unresolved. With 3 bases removed from V and 0 bases from J, the gap between germline ends came to 13 bases. This CDR3 is built from 16 residues. Per the germline V gene, CDR1 is SSHAT and CDR2 is FNYEAQ (reference sequence). In DNA, the CDR3 is TGTGCCAGCAGCTTCCCCGGGCAGGTTAGCACAGATACGCAGTATTTT. Its translation is CASSFPGQVSTDTQYF.

This CDR3 is CASSPTSGTSGNPSTDTQYF. For the CDR3, the DNA is TGTGCCAGCAGTCCCACTTCCGGGACTAGCGGAAACCCTAGCACAGATACGCAGTATTTT. The chain uses TRBV9 and TRBJ2-3, with TRBD2 matching over 11 bases. The germline V gene encodes CDR1 SGDLS and CDR2 YYNGEE. Trimming cost V 5 bases and J 0 bases; bases outside gene matches: 17. The CDR3 is 20 amino acids.

This chain joins TRBV5-1 and TRBJ2-7, with TRBD1 as a possible D gene (5 bases). The CDR3 extends over 15 amino acids. Trimming removed 5 bases at V and 5 bases at J, with 20 bases between. Germline CDR1 reads SGHRS; CDR2 reads YFSETQ. The CDR3, as DNA: TGCGCCAGCAGTAGAGGCTCCGAGCAGGGAAACGAGCAGTACTTC. It translates to CASSRGSEQGNEQYF.

This clonotype turned up a few times. The V call is TRBV9, the J call TRBJ1-3; D is ambiguous. Trimming removed 0 bases at V and 2 bases at J, with 6 bases between. The CDR3 has 14 residues. CDR1 and CDR2 (germline): SGDLS, YYNGEE. CDR3 residues: CASSVDTAGNTIYF. The CDR3 DNA is TGTGCCAGCAGCGTAGATACGGCTGGAAACACCATATATTTT.

Many counts were recorded for this clonotype. This chain connects TRBV12-3 or TRBV12-4 to TRBJ2-2; D is ambiguous. CDR3 length equals 12 residues. V lost 7 bases, J lost 3 bases, and 6 bases lay in between. Here the CDR3 reads CASTLHTGELFF. The CDR3 DNA follows: TGTGCCAGCACCCTACACACCGGGGAGCTGTTTTTT.

This rearrangement joins TRBV29-1 to TRBJ2-3; D is unresolved. The CDR3 is 11 residues long. Germline values: CDR1 SQVTM, CDR2 ANQGSEA. The V end lost 1 base, the J end lost 5 bases, and 4 bases lay between the germline ends. The CDR3 DNA reads TGCAGCGTTGAAGTAGTAGATACGCAGTATTTT. Encoded protein: CSVEVVDTQYF.

This clonotype was detected a few times. The genes are TRBV7-6 and TRBJ2-5; 11 bases agree with TRBD2. The CDR3 spans 16 residues. Per the germline V gene, CDR1 is SGHVS and CDR2 is FNYEAQ. The J segment lost 4 bases and the V segment lost 1 base, leaving 5 bases of the junction unmatched. CDR3 region: CASSLEKTSGRETQYF. Written as DNA, the CDR3 is TGTGCCAGCAGCTTAGAAAAAACTAGCGGGAGAGAGACCCAGTACTTC.

There are many counts of this clonotype. CDR3 sequence reads: CASSFGAGGEQFF. CDR3 bases: TGTGCCAGCAGTTTTGGGGCAGGAGGTGAGCAGTTCTTC. This sequence joins TRBV12-3 or TRBV12-4 and TRBJ2-1; D tentatively reads TRBD1 or TRBD2 (5 bases each). Trimming removed 3 bases at V and 9 bases at J, with 12 bases between. The CDR3 has 13 amino acids.

This clonotype was found a few times. The CDR3: CASSFEREYGYTF. CDR3 nucleotide sequence: TGTGCCAGCAGCTTCGAGAGGGAGTATGGCTACACCTTC. V is TRBV5-6 and J is TRBJ1-2, with unresolved D. Per germline, CDR1 SGHDT and CDR2 YYEEEE. CDR3 length equals 13 residues. Trimming removed 2 bases from V and 5 bases from J, with 10 bases in between.

This clonotype was counted a few times. The chain uses TRBV2 and TRBJ2-3; 12 bases fit TRBD2. Germline V CDR1 and CDR2: SNHLY, FYNNEI. The CDR3 runs to 15 residues. The ends lost 1 base at V and 13 bases at J; junction bases unmatched: 9. As DNA, the CDR3 is TGTGCCAGCAGTGAAGGACTAGCGGGAGCGGGGACAGAGTATTTT. The encoded protein is CASSEGLAGAGTEYF.

This clonotype was found many times. This sequence joins TRBV5-1 and TRBJ2-3; no definite D call. Trimming took 1 base from V and 6 from J, leaving 12 bases between them. Germline V lookup: CDR1 SGHRS, CDR2 YFSETQ. The CDR3 consists of 14 residues. The CDR3 region is CASSLWQLPDTQYF. For the CDR3, the DNA is TGCGCCAGCAGCTTGTGGCAGCTTCCGGATACGCAGTATTTT.

The chain joins TRBV20-1 to TRBJ1-4; TRBD1 might be the D (5 bases). This CDR3 comprises 13 residues. Per germline, CDR1 DFQATT and CDR2 SNEGSKA (reference sequence). The CDR3 sequence: CSTRPGYVEKLFF. Here the CDR3 DNA reads TGCAGCACCCGGCCAGGGTACGTCGAAAAACTGTTTTTT.

The chain has TRBV5-1 and TRBJ2-3; a possible D gene is TRBD2 (6 bases). CDR3 size: 15 residues. Trimming removed 6 bases at V and 0 bases at J, with 14 bases between. Looked up from germline, CDR1 is SGHRS and CDR2 is YFSETQ. The CDR3 DNA is TGCGCCAGCAACATAGCCGGGACTAGCACAGATACGCAGTATTTT. Its translation is CASNIAGTSTDTQYF.

The chain is built from TRBV10-1 and TRBJ2-3; weak D call: TRBD2 (5 bases). V was clipped by 3 bases and J by 8 bases, with 9 bases between them. Germline CDR1 and CDR2: WNHNN and SYGVQD (reference sequence). CDR3 size: 12 residues. The chain's CDR3 is CASSDSLVTQYF. The DNA for the CDR3 is TGCGCCAGCAGTGATTCACTAGTTACGCAGTATTTT.

V gene TRBV20-1 combines with J gene TRBJ2-3; no clear D. The CDR3 sequence is 13 residues long. Germline values: CDR1 DFQATT, CDR2 SNEGSKA (reference sequence). Trimming shortened V by 0 bases and J by 2 bases, and 6 bases separated the two germline ends. CDR3 sequence reads: CSAREEATDTQYF. DNA for the CDR3: TGCAGTGCTAGAGAAGAAGCCACAGATACGCAGTATTTT.

The table lists this clonotype with a few counts. Written as DNA, the CDR3 is TGTGCCAGCACTGGGACAGGGAGACCCTACGAGCAGTACTTC. It encodes CASTGTGRPYEQYF. The chain combines TRBV2 with TRBJ2-7; 9 nucleotides match TRBD1. Germline trimming cut 7 bases from V and 2 bases from J; bases unmatched to any gene: 6. The CDR3 extends over 14 amino acids. In germline, CDR1 is SNHLY, CDR2 FYNNEI. Variable domain in full (rest from reference TRBV2 and TRBJ2-7): EPEVTQTPSHQVTQMGQEVILRCVPISNHLYFYWYRQILGQKVEFLVSFYNNEISEKSEIFDDQFSVERPDGSNFTLKIRSTKLEDSAMYFCASTGTGRPYEQYFGPGTRLTVT.

The rearrangement uses TRBV15 and TRBJ2-3; D is possibly TRBD2 (5 bases). The CDR3 is 15 amino acids. The V end lost 2 bases, the J end lost 1 base, and 10 bases lay between the germline ends. Germline V gives CDR1 LNHNV, CDR2 YYDKDF (reference sequence). CDR3 in DNA: TGTGCCACCAGCAGATTTAACGGGGGCACAGATACGCAGTATTTT. Translation: CATSRFNGGTDTQYF.

This clonotype showed up just a few times. CDR3 amino acids: CASSYGRVEDGYTF. The CDR3, as DNA: TGTGCCAGCAGTTACGGCCGGGTAGAGGATGGCTACACCTTC. The V call is TRBV6-5, the J call TRBJ1-2, with no clear D. Per germline, CDR1 MNHEY and CDR2 SVGAGI. The CDR3 covers 14 residues. Trimming removed 2 bases at V and 6 bases at J, with 13 bases between.

This clonotype was seen repeatedly, ten times or more. The chain has TRBV5-1 and TRBJ2-3; TRBD2 matches at 9 bases. The ends lost 0 bases at V and 3 bases at J; junction bases unmatched: 2. The CDR3 has 15 amino acids. Germline V gene lookup returns CDR1 SGHRS and CDR2 YFSETQ. The CDR3 region has the DNA TGCGCCAGCAGCTTGGTGACTAGCGGAACAGATACGCAGTATTTT. This gives the protein CASSLVTSGTDTQYF.

This clonotype was found a few times. The CDR3 region has the DNA TGTGCCAGCAGCCAAGATAACGGAGGCAGGTATCAAGAGACCCAGTACTTC. Its protein is CASSQDNGGRYQETQYF. The rearrangement joins TRBV14 to TRBJ2-5; the D gene is possibly TRBD2 (5 bases). CDR1 and CDR2 (germline): SGHDN, FVKESK. CDR3 length equals 17 residues. The ends were cut back, 0 bases at V and 2 bases at J, with 16 bases in the middle.